The 13 T cell receptor beta chains presented below share a single source sample, sequenced in a study of blood T cell repertoires in COVID-19. This table comes from immunoSEQ multiplex PCR, and its TCRdb copy is limited to in-frame clones, with some not included. Here the sample spans 150,000 to 200,000 clones, 89% being singletons. Sequencing input: PBMCs or T cells enriched from blood (not recorded which). Receptor source: a woman in her 40s with acute COVID-19.

The J gene is TRBJ2-3, the V gene TRBV10-3; D is unclear. This CDR3 spans 12 amino acids. V was trimmed by 4 bases and J by 6 bases, leaving 8 bases between them. Germline V gene sequence: CDR1 ENHRY, CDR2 SYGVKD. DNA for the CDR3: TGTGCCATCAGTGCCCTTTCTGATACGCAGTATTTT. This codes for CAISALSDTQYF.

The rearrangement links TRBV30 to TRBJ1-6; 8 bases agree with TRBD1. From germline, CDR1 is GTSNPN and CDR2 SVGIG (reference sequence). V shed 5 bases, J shed 0 bases, and the junction held 6 bases outside the gene matches. CDR3 length: 16 amino acids. CDR3: CAWGDRGSSYNSPLHF. The CDR3 nucleotides read TGTGCCTGGGGAGACAGGGGTAGCTCCTATAATTCACCCCTCCACTTT.

The chain uses TRBV9 and TRBJ2-3; 14 bases agree with TRBD2. Germline CDR1 is SGDLS and CDR2 is YYNGEE. The CDR3 sequence is 20 residues long. Unmatched junction bases numbered 13, after V lost 0 bases and J lost 4 bases. This chain's CDR3 is CASSVGNPGLAGAGPDTQYF. The CDR3 DNA reads as TGTGCCAGCAGCGTAGGAAACCCGGGACTAGCGGGAGCAGGCCCAGATACGCAGTATTTT.

The chain couples TRBV6-4 to TRBJ2-1, with 10 bases aligning to TRBD2. The ends lost 5 bases at V and 4 bases at J; junction bases unmatched: 5. The CDR3 consists of 15 residues. Looked up from germline, CDR1 is MRHNA and CDR2 is SNTAGT. This CDR3 reads CASSPSSGGYNEQFF. CDR3 in DNA: TGTGCCAGCAGTCCTTCTAGCGGGGGATACAATGAGCAGTTCTTC.

This clone was picked up a small number of times. V is TRBV30 and J is TRBJ2-1, with D perhaps matching TRBD2 (6 bases). V lost 8 bases, J lost 6 bases, and 14 bases lay in between. CDR3 length: 12 amino acids. In germline, CDR1 is GTSNPN, CDR2 SVGIG (reference sequence). This CDR3 reads CAGFSGVNEQFF. Written as DNA, the CDR3 is TGTGCCGGATTTTCGGGGGTCAATGAGCAGTTCTTC.

This chain connects TRBV7-3 to TRBJ1-2, with D uncertain. The germline gives CDR1 SGHTA, CDR2 FQGTGA. Trimming left V 4 bases short and J 7 bases short, with 13 bases between. The CDR3 is 13 residues long. The CDR3, as DNA: TGTGCCAGCAGCTCCGGCCCGGAGGGTGGCTACACCTTC. Its protein product is CASSSGPEGGYTF.

The CDR3 DNA is TGTGCCAGCGGGGGGGATGGCCAAGCGAACACCGGGGAGCTGTTTTTT. Translated, it gives CASGGDGQANTGELFF. This chain joins TRBV7-2 and TRBJ2-2; 7 bases match TRBD2. The CDR3 sequence is 16 residues long. V was pared by 8 bases and J by 0 bases, with 9 bases of the junction left unmatched. CDR1 SGHTA and CDR2 FQGNSA come from the germline V gene. The whole variable domain, remainder taken from reference TRBV7-2 and TRBJ2-2, is GAGVSQSPSNKVTEKGKDVELRCDPISGHTALYWYRQSLGQGLEFLIYFQGNSAPDKSGLPSDRFSAERTGGSVSTLTIQRTQQEDSAVYLCASGGDGQANTGELFFGEGSRLTVL.

The genes are TRBV7-9 and TRBJ1-1; no firm D call. Germline CDR1 and CDR2: SEHNR and FQNEAQ (reference sequence). Trimming shortened V by 5 bases and J by 2 bases, and 15 bases separated the two germline ends. The CDR3 contains 15 residues. For the CDR3, the DNA is TGTGCCAGCAGCGTACCTGAGCGGGCAAACACTGAAGCTTTCTTT. It specifies CASSVPERANTEAFF.

The chain links TRBV5-1 to TRBJ2-7; a possible D gene is TRBD2 (5 bases). This CDR3 is 12 amino acids long. Looked up from germline, CDR1 is SGHRS and CDR2 is YFSETQ. V lost 4 bases, J lost 4 bases, and 9 bases lay in between. CDR3 bases: TGCGCCAGCAGCCCTTCGGGGTACGAGCAGTACTTC. This sequence encodes CASSPSGYEQYF. Looking up the rest from reference TRBV5-1 and TRBJ2-7 gives the full variable domain: KAGVTQTPRYLIKTRGQQVTLSCSPISGHRSVSWYQQTPGQGLQFLFEYFSETQRNKGNFPGRFSGRQFSNSRSEMNVSTLELGDSALYLCASSPSGYEQYFGPGTRLTVT.

The chain recombines TRBV5-6 with TRBJ2-3; tentatively, D is TRBD2 (6 bases). The V gene's germline CDR1 is SGHDT and CDR2 YYEEEE. The ends were cut back, 1 base at V and 2 bases at J, with 8 bases in the middle. The CDR3 totals 14 residues. The DNA of the CDR3 is TGTGCCAGCAGCTTGCGGGGACTCACAGATACGCAGTATTTT. Translating gives CASSLRGLTDTQYF.

The V call is TRBV7-6, the J call TRBJ2-7, with 9 positions matching TRBD1. In germline, CDR1 is SGHVS, CDR2 FNYEAQ. The CDR3 contains 14 residues. The trim removed 1 base at V and 9 bases at J, leaving 7 bases unmatched. CDR3 region: CASSLGGQGFGQYF. As DNA, the CDR3 is TGTGCCAGCAGCTTAGGGGGACAGGGTTTCGGGCAGTACTTC.

This clone appeared a few times. The chain has TRBV18 and TRBJ2-5; tentatively, D is TRBD2 (7 bases). Germline CDR1 KGHSH, CDR2 LQKENI. V was pared by 2 bases and J by 0 bases, with 22 bases between. CDR3 length equals 19 residues. The CDR3, as DNA: TGTGCCAGCTCACCATTTAAACGGGGGGCCGAGCGGTACCAAGAGACCCAGTACTTC. Protein: CASSPFKRGAERYQETQYF.

Only one count was recorded for this clone. This chain connects TRBV29-1 to TRBJ2-3, with 10 bases identical to TRBD2. The germline CDR1 and CDR2 sequences are SQVTM and ANQGSEA. CDR3 length equals 16 residues. Trimming at V came to 3 bases and at J to 3 bases, leaving 9 bases not matched to a gene. CDR3: CSVDMVAGGSTDTQYF. The CDR3 nucleotides read TGCAGCGTTGATATGGTAGCGGGAGGATCGACAGATACGCAGTATTTT.